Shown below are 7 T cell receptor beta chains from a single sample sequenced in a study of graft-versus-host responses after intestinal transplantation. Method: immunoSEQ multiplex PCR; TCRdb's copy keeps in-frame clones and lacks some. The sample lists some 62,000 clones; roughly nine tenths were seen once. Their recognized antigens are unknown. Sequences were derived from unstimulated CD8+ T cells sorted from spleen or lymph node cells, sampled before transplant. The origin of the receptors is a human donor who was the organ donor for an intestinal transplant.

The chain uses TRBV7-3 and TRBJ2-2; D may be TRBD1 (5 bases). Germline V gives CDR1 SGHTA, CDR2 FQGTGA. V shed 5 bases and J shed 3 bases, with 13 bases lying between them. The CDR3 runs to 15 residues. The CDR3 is CASSRRQTYTGELFF. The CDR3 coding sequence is TGTGCCAGCAGCCGTCGACAGACCTACACCGGGGAGCTGTTTTTT.

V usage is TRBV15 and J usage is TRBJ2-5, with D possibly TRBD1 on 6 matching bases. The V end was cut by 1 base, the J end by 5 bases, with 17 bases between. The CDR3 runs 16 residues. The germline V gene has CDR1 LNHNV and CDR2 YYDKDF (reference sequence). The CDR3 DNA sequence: TGTGCCACCAGCAGAGTTGGGACAACCTATGTGGAGACCCAGTACTTC. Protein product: CATSRVGTTYVETQYF. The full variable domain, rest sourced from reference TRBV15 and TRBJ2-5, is DAMVIQNPRYQVTQFGKPVTLSCSQTLNHNVMYWYQQKSSQAPKLLFHYYDKDFNNEADTPDNFQSRRPNTSFCFLDIRSPGLGDTAMYLCATSRVGTTYVETQYFGPGTRLLVL.

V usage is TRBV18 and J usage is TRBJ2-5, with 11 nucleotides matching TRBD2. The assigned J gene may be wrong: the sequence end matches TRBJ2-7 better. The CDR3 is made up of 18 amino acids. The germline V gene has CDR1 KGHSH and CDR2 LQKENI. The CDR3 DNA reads TGTGCCAGCTCACCGGAACTAGCGGGAGCTTCGTCCTCCTACGAGCAGTACTTC. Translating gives CASSPELAGASSSYEQYF.

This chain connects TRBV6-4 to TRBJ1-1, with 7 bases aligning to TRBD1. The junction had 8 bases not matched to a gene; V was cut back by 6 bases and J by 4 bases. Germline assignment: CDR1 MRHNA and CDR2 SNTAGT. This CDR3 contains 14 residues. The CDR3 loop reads CASSDRAGGTEAFF. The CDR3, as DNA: TGTGCCAGCAGCGACAGGGCCGGGGGCACTGAAGCTTTCTTT.

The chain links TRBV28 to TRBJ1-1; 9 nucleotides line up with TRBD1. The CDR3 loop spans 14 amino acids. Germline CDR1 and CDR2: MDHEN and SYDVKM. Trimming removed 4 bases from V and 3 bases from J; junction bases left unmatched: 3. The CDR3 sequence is CASSWRTGDTEAFF. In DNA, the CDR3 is TGTGCCAGCAGTTGGCGGACAGGGGACACTGAAGCTTTCTTT.

DNA for the CDR3: TGTGCCAGTAGTATGTTCAGGGATGTTTACGAAAAACTGTTTTTT. Translation gives CASSMFRDVYEKLFF. The V call is TRBV19, the J call TRBJ1-4; possibly TRBD1 for D (5 bases). V dropped 3 bases and J dropped 8 bases, with 16 bases sitting between them. CDR3 length: 15 residues. In germline, CDR1 is LNHDA, CDR2 SQIVND (reference sequence).

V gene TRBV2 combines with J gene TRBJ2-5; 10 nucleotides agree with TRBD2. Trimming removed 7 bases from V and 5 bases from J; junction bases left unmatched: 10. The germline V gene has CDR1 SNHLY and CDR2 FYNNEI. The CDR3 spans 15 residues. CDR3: CASKFLTGLAETQYF. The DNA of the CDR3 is TGTGCCAGCAAATTCCTTACGGGACTAGCGGAGACCCAGTACTTC.